This T cell receptor (beta chain) was recovered during a study of control samples from healthy donors and cancer patients. Here immunoSEQ multiplex PCR was the method, and the copy in TCRdb shows in-frame clones only, minus some. The repertoire holds just over 150,000 clones, approximately 90% seen once, with 9.5% to 15% in the top ten. Trimming at V came to 1 base and at J to 7 bases, leaving 5 bases not matched to a gene. CDR1 SGHTS and CDR2 YDEGEE come from the germline V gene. The CDR3 length is 15 residues. The chain uses TRBV5-8 and TRBJ1-6; 7 bases map to TRBD1. The specimen sequenced was blood. The clonotype comes from a man aged 30 to 45 in good health. Here the CDR3 reads CASSLHGTDNSPLHF. The CDR3 DNA is TGTGCCAGCAGCTTGCATGGGACAGACAATTCACCCCTCCACTTT.